What follows is one TCR beta chain and its context. Its target is not known. This CDR3 is built from 17 residues. The method was immunoSEQ multiplex PCR; TCRdb's version includes in-frame clones alone and lacks a portion of them. The sample contains about 180,000 clones, 90% of which appear only once. The source of the sample is a study of T cell responses to AZD1222 COVID-19 vaccine. Study conclusions and caveats: Donors were chiefly white British, with a greater number of females, and clonal diversity was perhaps underestimated. Every sample of the repertoires postdated the peak T cell response.

This sequence joins TRBV21-1 and TRBJ2-7; the D call of TRBD2 is as the table states it, not checked on the DNA. TRBV21-1 corresponds to a pseudogene. This material consisted of peripheral blood, taken 28 days after the second dose of the MenACWY control vaccine. The sequence was obtained from an adult who received the MenACWY meningococcal vaccine as a control. CDR3 region: CASSALGMGGVSYEQYF. CDR3 DNA sequence: TGTGCCAGCAGCGCTCTAGGTATGGGGGGAGTGTCCTACGAGCAGTACTTC.